This TCR beta chain was recovered during a study of cytomegalovirus exposure and HLA in healthy donors. On the study more broadly: Later analysis reported that the 130 or so validation repertoires shared the platform of the roughly 670 first-cohort repertoires. Study-level findings and limits: It was reported that the classifier diagnosed cytomegalovirus status with high specificity and sensitivity in both the original and validation cohorts. The listing of 150 to 200 TCR beta chains classed them as cytomegalovirus-associated.

Produced via immunoSEQ multiplex PCR; TCRdb's table is partial and in-frame only. The table has under 300,000 clones, 90% seen once. J lost 6 bases, V lost 6 bases, and 7 bases had no gene match. Germline CDR1 is KGHSH and CDR2 is LQKENI. CDR3 length: 14 amino acids. In its sample, this clone was seen a few times. Its antigen is undetermined. It was the roughly 130-subject validation cohort, separate from the roughly 700-subject first cohort, to which the donors belonged. The chain uses TRBV18 and TRBJ1-5; the match to TRBD1 covers 8 bases. The receptor comes from a woman aged 18-30 years in good health and CMV-seronegative. The sequenced sample consisted of PBMCs. The CDR3 here is CASSTYTGGQPQHF. CDR3 DNA sequence: TGTGCCAGCTCCACTTACACAGGGGGTCAGCCCCAGCATTTT.